This T cell receptor (beta chain) came from a study of T cells in narcolepsy. CDR1 and CDR2 from the germline V gene are MGHRA and YSYEKL. Trimming left V 1 base short and J 3 bases short, with 19 bases between. The CDR3 sequence is 17 residues long. The data were produced by immunoSEQ multiplex PCR, yet TCRdb's version contains in-frame clones alone and is incomplete. The repertoire holds 27,000 or so clones, with around three quarters as singletons. The chain has TRBV4-1 and TRBJ2-7; D is unclear. The source material was CD45RA- memory CD4+ T cells from PBMCs. The TCR was taken from a human donor with narcolepsy. CDR3 DNA: TGCGCCAGCAGCCAAGTTATAGGAAGGCAGACAAGCTACGAGCAGTACTTC. Translating it yields CASSQVIGRQTSYEQYF.